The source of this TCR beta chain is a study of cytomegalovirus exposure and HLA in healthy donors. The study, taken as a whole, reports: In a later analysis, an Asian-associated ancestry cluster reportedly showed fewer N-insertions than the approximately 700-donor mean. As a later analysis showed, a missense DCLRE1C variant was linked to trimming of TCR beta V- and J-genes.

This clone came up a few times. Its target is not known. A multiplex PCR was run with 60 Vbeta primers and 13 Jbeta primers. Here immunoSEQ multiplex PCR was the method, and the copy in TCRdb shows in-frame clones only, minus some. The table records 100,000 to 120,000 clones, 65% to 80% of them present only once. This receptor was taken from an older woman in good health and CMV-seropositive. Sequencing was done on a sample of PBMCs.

The DNA for the CDR3 is TGTGCCAGCCTAAGCGTGAACACTGAAGCTTTCTTT. Encoded protein: CASLSVNTEAFF. The chain recombines TRBV28 with TRBJ1-1, with D uncertain. Germline-derived CDR1 and CDR2 are MDHEN and SYDVKM. Deletions cut 8 bases from V and 0 bases from J, with 7 bases between. The CDR3 is 12 residues long.